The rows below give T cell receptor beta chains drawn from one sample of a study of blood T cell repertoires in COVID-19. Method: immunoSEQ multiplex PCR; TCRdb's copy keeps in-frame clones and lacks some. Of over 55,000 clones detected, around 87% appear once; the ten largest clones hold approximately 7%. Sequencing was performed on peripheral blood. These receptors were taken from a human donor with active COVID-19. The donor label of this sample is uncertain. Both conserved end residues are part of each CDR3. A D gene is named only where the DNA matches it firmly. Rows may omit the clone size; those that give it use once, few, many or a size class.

TGTGCCAGCAGCCCCAACTCGGGGGGACAAGAGACCCAGTACTTC CASSPNSGGQETQYF . TRBV11-1 TRBD2 TRBJ2-5
TGTGCCAGCAGTTTAGCGGGGACCCAAGAGACCCAGTACTTC CASSLAGTQETQYF . TRBV28 . TRBJ2-5
TGTGCCAGCAGCACGGCAGGGAACTACAATGAGCAGTTCTTC CASSTAGNYNEQFF . TRBV7-2 . TRBJ2-1
TGTGCCAGCAGCTCAGGGGGAAAGAGAACTGAAGCTTTCTTT CASSSGGKRTEAFF . TRBV5-6 TRBD1 TRBJ1-1
TGTGCCAGCAGCAACCAGGGTAGGTGCAATCAGCCCCAGCATTTT CASSNQGRCNQPQHF . TRBV6-4 . TRBJ1-5
TGTGCCAGCAGCGTAGAACCAGGGCTTAACACTGAAGCTTTCTTT CASSVEPGLNTEAFF . TRBV9 . TRBJ1-1
TGTGCCACCAGCAGAGTTAGGGAGAGAACTGAAGCTTTCTTT CATSRVRERTEAFF . TRBV15 . TRBJ1-1
TGTGCCAGCAGTTCCTGGACTCAATCCTACGAGCAGTACTTC CASSSWTQSYEQYF . TRBV6-5 . TRBJ2-7
TGTGCCAGTAAAGACAGGGATAATCAGCCCCAGCATTTT CASKDRDNQPQHF . TRBV19 TRBD1 TRBJ1-5
TGTGCCATCAGGGACAGCGGAAGCGACAATGAAAAACTGTTTTTT CAIRDSGSDNEKLFF . TRBV10-3 . TRBJ1-4
TGTGCCAGCAGTCTCGGGGGGCATGGCTACACCTTC CASSLGGHGYTF . TRBV25-1 . TRBJ1-2
TGTGCCAGCAGCTTAGAAGGGGAGGAATCACCCCTCCACTTT CASSLEGEESPLHF . TRBV11-3 . TRBJ1-6
TGTGCCAGCAGCCAAGAGGGACAGTTGAACACTGAAGCTTTCTTT CASSQEGQLNTEAFF once TRBV14 TRBD1 TRBJ1-1
TGTGCCAGCAGTTTCGGGGACCTAGCGGGAGGTAGCTGGACCCAGTACTTC CASSFGDLAGGSWTQYF . TRBV28 TRBD2 TRBJ2-5
TGTGCCAGCAGCTTAGGGACAGCAAACTATGGCTACACCTTC CASSLGTANYGYTF . TRBV7-9 . TRBJ1-2
TGTGCCTCAAGACAGGGGGCGAGCACCGGGGAGCTGTTTTTT CASRQGASTGELFF . TRBV5-5 TRBD1 TRBJ2-2
TGTGCCAGCAGCCGGAGGTCCGGGGACAACGATCCGTACGAGCAGTACTTC CASSRRSGDNDPYEQYF . TRBV4-2 . TRBJ2-7
TGTGCCAGCAGCCCCGACAGGCTGAACACTGAAGCTTTCTTT CASSPDRLNTEAFF . TRBV5-4 . TRBJ1-1
TGTGCCAGCAGCCGGGGAGGCGGCCAAGAGACCCAGTACTTC CASSRGGGQETQYF . TRBV6-5 . TRBJ2-5
TGCGCCAGCAGCCCGCCGAGGACAGGGTCAGATACGCAGTATTTT CASSPPRTGSDTQYF . TRBV5-1 TRBD1 TRBJ2-3
TGTGCCATCAGTGAGAGACACATGAACACTGAAGCTTTCTTT CAISERHMNTEAFF . TRBV10-3 . TRBJ1-1
TGTGCCAGCAGACCAGGGCCACTAGCGGGTATCTACGAGCAGTACTTC CASRPGPLAGIYEQYF . TRBV7-2 TRBD2 TRBJ2-7